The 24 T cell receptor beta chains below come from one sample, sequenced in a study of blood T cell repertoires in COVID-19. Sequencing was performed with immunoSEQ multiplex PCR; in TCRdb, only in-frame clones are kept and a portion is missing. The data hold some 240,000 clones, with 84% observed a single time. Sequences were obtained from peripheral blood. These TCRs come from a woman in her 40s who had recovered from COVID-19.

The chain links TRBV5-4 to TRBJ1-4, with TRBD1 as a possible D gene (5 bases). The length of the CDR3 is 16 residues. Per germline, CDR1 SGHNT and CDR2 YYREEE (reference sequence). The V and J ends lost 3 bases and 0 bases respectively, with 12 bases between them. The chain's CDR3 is CASSSQGETTNEKLFF. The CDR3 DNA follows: TGTGCCAGCAGCTCGCAAGGGGAAACAACTAATGAAAAACTGTTTTTT.

CDR3 sequence reads: CASRRTDDNEKLFF. CDR3 coding DNA: TGTGCCAGCAGACGGACAGATGATAATGAAAAACTGTTTTTT. The rearrangement uses TRBV6-5 and TRBJ1-4, with TRBD1 as a possible D gene (6 bases). The V gene's germline CDR1 is MNHEY and CDR2 SVGAGI. This CDR3 is built from 14 residues. V was clipped by 6 bases and J by 4 bases, with 12 bases between them.

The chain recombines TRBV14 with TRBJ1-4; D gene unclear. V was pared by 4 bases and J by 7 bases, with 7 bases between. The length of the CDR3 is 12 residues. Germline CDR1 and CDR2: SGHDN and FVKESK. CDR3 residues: CASSRYSEKLFF. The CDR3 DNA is TGTGCCAGCAGCCGGTACAGTGAAAAACTGTTTTTT.

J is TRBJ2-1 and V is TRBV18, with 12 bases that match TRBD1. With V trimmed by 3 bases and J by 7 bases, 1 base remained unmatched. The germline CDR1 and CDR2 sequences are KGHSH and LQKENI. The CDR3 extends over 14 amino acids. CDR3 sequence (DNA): TGTGCCAGCTCACCGGGACAGGGGGCGAATGAGCAGTTCTTC. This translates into CASSPGQGANEQFF.

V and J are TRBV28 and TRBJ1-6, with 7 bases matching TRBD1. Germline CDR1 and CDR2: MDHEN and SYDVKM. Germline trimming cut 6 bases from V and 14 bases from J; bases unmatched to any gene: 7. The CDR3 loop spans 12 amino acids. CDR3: CASSSQGRTLHF. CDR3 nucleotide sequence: TGTGCCAGCAGCTCACAGGGGCGGACCCTCCACTTT. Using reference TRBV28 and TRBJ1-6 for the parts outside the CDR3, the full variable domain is DVKVTQSSRYLVKRTGEKVFLECVQDMDHENMFWYRQDPGLGLRLIYFSYDVKMKEKGDIPEGYSVSREKKERFSLILESASTNQTSMYLCASSSQGRTLHFGNGTRLTVT.

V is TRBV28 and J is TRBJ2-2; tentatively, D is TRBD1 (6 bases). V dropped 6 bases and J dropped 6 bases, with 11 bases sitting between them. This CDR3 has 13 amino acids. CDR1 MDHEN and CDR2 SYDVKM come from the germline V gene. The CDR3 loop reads CASRRDNPGELFF. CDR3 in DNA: TGTGCCAGCAGACGGGACAATCCCGGGGAGCTGTTTTTT.

CDR3 protein: CAWSILTDTQYF. CDR3 nucleotide sequence: TGTGCCTGGAGTATCCTAACAGATACGCAGTATTTT. V is TRBV30 and J is TRBJ2-3; D remains unclear. V shed 2 bases and J shed 3 bases, with 6 bases lying between them. The CDR3 is 12 amino acids. Per the germline V gene, CDR1 is GTSNPN and CDR2 is SVGIG (reference sequence).

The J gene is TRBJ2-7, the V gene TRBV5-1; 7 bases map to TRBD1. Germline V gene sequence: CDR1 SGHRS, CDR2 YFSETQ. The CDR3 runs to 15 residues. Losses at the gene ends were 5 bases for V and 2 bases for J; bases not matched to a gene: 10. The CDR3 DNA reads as TGCGCCAGCAGTGATCTGACAGGGCCGACCTACGAGCAGTACTTC. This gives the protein CASSDLTGPTYEQYF.

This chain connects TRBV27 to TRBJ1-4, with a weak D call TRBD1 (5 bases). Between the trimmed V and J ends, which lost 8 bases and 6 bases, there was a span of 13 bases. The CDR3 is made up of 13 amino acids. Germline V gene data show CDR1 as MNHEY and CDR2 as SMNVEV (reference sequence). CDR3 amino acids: CASWGGVYEKLFF. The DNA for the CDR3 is TGTGCCAGCTGGGGCGGGGTTTATGAAAAACTGTTTTTT.

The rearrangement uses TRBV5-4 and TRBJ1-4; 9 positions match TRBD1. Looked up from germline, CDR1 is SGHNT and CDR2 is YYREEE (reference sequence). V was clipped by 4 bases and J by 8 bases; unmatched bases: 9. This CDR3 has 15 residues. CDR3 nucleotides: TGTGCCAGCAGCCCATCCGGGACAGGGTCCGAAAAACTGTTTTTT. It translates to CASSPSGTGSEKLFF.

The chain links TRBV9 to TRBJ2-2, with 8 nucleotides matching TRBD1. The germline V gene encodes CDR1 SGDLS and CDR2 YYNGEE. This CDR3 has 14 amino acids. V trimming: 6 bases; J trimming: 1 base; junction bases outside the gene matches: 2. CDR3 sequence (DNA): TGTGCCAGCACTGGGACAGGGAACACCGGGGAGCTGTTTTTT. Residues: CASTGTGNTGELFF.

The CDR3: CASSDQGIAKNIQYF. CDR3 nucleotide sequence: TGTGCCAGCAGTGATCAGGGAATAGCCAAAAACATTCAGTACTTC. The rearrangement links TRBV2 to TRBJ2-4; D may be TRBD1 (5 bases). Deletions cut 3 bases from V and 0 bases from J, with 9 bases between. This CDR3 is built from 15 residues. Germline V lookup: CDR1 SNHLY, CDR2 FYNNEI.

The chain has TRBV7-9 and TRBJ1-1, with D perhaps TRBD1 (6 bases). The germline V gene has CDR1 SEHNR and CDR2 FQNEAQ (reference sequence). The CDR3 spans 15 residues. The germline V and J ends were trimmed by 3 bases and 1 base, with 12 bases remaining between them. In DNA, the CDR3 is TGTGCCAGCAGCTTTCCGGGACAACAGAACACTGAAGCTTTCTTT. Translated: CASSFPGQQNTEAFF.

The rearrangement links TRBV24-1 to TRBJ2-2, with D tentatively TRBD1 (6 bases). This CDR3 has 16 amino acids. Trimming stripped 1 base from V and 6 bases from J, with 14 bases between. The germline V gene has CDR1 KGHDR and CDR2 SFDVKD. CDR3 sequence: CATSDLSTGSPGELFF. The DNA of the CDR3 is TGTGCCACCAGTGATTTAAGCACAGGGTCGCCCGGGGAGCTGTTTTTT.

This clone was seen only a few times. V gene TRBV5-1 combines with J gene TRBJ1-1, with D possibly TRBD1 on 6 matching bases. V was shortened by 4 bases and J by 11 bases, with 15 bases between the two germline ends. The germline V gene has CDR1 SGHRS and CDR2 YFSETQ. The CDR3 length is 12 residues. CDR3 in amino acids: CASSLDGQLAFF. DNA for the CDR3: TGCGCCAGCAGCCTCGACGGACAGTTGGCTTTCTTT.

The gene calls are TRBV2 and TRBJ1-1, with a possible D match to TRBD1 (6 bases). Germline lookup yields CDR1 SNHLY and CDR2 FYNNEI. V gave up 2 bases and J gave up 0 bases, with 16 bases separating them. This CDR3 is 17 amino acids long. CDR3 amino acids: CASSEREGRGMNTEAFF. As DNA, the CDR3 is TGTGCCAGCAGTGAAAGGGAGGGCAGGGGCATGAACACTGAAGCTTTCTTT.

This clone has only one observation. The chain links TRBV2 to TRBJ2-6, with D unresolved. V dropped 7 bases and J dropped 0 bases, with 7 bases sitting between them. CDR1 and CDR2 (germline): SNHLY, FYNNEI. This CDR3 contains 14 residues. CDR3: CASIVNSGANVLTF. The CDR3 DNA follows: TGTGCCAGCATAGTAAACTCTGGGGCCAACGTCCTGACTTTC.

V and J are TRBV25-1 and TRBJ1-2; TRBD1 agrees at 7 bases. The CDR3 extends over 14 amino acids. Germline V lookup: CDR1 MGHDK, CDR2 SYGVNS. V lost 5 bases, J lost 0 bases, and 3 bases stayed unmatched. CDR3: CASSQGEPNYGYTF. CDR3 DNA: TGTGCCAGCAGTCAGGGGGAACCTAACTATGGCTACACCTTC.

CDR3 residues: CAWSPNSANQPQHF. CDR3 nucleotide sequence: TGTGCCTGGAGCCCCAACAGTGCAAATCAGCCCCAGCATTTT. The chain recombines TRBV30 with TRBJ1-5; no reliable D call. The CDR3 contains 14 residues. V lost 3 bases, J lost 4 bases, and 13 bases lay in between. The V gene's germline CDR1 is GTSNPN and CDR2 SVGIG (reference sequence).

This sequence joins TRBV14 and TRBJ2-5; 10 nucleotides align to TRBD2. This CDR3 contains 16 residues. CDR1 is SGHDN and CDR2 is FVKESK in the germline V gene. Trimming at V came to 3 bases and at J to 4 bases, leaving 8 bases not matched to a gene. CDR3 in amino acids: CASSHWTSGARETQYF. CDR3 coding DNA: TGTGCCAGCAGCCATTGGACTAGCGGCGCGAGAGAGACCCAGTACTTC.

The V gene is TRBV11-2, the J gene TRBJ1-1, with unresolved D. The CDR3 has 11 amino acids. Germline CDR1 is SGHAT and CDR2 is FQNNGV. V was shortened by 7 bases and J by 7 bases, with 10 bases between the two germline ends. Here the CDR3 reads CASTEPGEAFF. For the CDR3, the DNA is TGTGCCAGCACGGAGCCGGGTGAAGCTTTCTTT.

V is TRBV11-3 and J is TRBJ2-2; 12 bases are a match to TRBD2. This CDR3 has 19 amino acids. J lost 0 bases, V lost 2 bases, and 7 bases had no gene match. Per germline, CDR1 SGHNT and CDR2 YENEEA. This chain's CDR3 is CASSLSWTSGETNTGELFF. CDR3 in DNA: TGTGCCAGCAGCTTATCGTGGACTAGCGGGGAAACGAACACCGGGGAGCTGTTTTTT.

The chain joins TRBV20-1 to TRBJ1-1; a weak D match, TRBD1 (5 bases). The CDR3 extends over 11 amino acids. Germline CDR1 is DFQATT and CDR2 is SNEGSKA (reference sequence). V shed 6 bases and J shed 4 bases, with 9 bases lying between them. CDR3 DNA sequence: TGCAGTGCCGGAGGGGCCACTGAAGCTTTCTTT. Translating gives CSAGGATEAFF.

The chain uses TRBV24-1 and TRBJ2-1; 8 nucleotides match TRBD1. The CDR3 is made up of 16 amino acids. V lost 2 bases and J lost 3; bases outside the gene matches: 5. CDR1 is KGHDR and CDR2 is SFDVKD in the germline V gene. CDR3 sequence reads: CATSDSGQGDYNEQFF. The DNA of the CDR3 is TGTGCCACCAGTGATTCCGGACAGGGCGACTACAATGAGCAGTTCTTC.